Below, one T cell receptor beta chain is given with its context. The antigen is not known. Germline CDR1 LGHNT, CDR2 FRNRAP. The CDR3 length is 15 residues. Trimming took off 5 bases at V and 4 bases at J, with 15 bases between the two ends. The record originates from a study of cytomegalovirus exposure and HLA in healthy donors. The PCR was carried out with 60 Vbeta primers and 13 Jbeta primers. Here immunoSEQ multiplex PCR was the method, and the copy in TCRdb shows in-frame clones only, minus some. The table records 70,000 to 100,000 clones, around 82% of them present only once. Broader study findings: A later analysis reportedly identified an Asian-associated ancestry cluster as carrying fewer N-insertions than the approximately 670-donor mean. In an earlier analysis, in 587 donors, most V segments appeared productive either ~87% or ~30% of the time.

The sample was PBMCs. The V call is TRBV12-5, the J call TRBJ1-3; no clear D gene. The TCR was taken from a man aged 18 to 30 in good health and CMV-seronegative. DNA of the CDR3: TGTGCTAGTGGTGCAACACGGAGCTCGGGAAACACCATATATTTT. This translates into CASGATRSSGNTIYF.